Listed below are T cell receptor beta chains from one sample, sequenced in a study of metastatic and nonmetastatic thyroid tumors. TCRdb ran MiXCR on the PCR reads. Of some 37,000 clones listed, roughly half are singletons. Input material: tumor tissue. The receptor source for this set is a male donor with papillary thyroid cancer or a benign thyroid nodule (not recorded which). Some clones in this sample may be carry-over from other donors' samples. Each CDR3 is given with its conserved first and last residue. A D gene is named only where the DNA matches it firmly. Size values are once, few and many counts, or a class for expanded clones, and some rows have none.

CDR3 protein	CDR3 DNA	V gene	J gene	D gene	clone size
CASSLSGQTNSPLHF	TGTGCCAGCAGCTTATCGGGACAGACTAATTCACCCCTCCACTTT	TRBV7-2	TRBJ1-6	TRBD1	.
CASTSGENTGELFF	TGTGCCAGCACTAGCGGAGAGAACACCGGGGAGCTGTTTTTT	TRBV6-1	TRBJ2-2	TRBD2	few
CASSPAGRGNEKLFF	TGTGCCAGCTCACCGGCAGGGAGAGGGAATGAAAAACTGTTTTTT	TRBV18	TRBJ1-4	.	.
CASSFVEDNSPLHF	TGTGCCAGCAGTTTTGTAGAGGACAATTCACCCCTCCACTTT	TRBV2	TRBJ1-6	.	once
CASSTGTQNTGELFF	TGCGCCAGCAGCACCGGGACACAGAACACCGGGGAGCTGTTTTTT	TRBV5-1	TRBJ2-2	.	few
CASSPSAGEGKETQYF	TGTGCCAGCAGTCCTTCAGCAGGGGAAGGAAAAGAGACCCAGTACTTC	TRBV6-1	TRBJ2-5	.	.
CASSQDETSFEQYF	TGTGCCAGCAGCCAAGACGAGACTAGTTTCGAGCAGTACTTC	TRBV3-1	TRBJ2-7	.	.
CASSANRGGNTIYF	TGTGCCAGCAGTGCGAACAGGGGTGGAAACACCATATATTTT	TRBV25-1	TRBJ1-3	TRBD1	medium-sized
CASSQGLAGGPDTQYF	TGTGCCAGCAGCCAAGGACTAGCGGGGGGGCCGGATACGCAGTATTTT	TRBV3-1	TRBJ2-3	TRBD2	.
CASEGGQGGNQPQHF	TGTGCCAGCGAGGGTGGACAGGGGGGCAATCAGCCCCAGCATTTT	TRBV19	TRBJ1-5	TRBD1	.
CASSIIGSGGTGELFF	TGTGCCAGTAGTATAATAGGTAGCGGGGGAACCGGGGAGCTGTTTTTT	TRBV19	TRBJ2-2	TRBD2	.
CAWMGQGYRGRSYNEQFF	TGTGCCTGGATGGGACAGGGATACCGCGGGAGGTCCTACAATGAGCAGTTCTTC	TRBV30	TRBJ2-1	.	.
CAWSVRAEGYTF	TGTGCCTGGAGTGTACGGGCGGAGGGCTACACCTTC	TRBV30	TRBJ1-2	.	.
CASSLGSLGVYEQYF	TGTGCCAGCAGCTTAGGATCTCTAGGGGTCTACGAGCAGTACTTC	TRBV11-2	TRBJ2-7	.	.
CAISAMTGQREQYF	TGTGCCATCAGTGCGATGACAGGGCAACGCGAGCAGTACTTC	TRBV10-3	TRBJ2-7	TRBD1	.
CASSQSGTGFSPLHF	TGTGCCAGCAGCCAGTCCGGGACAGGCTTTTCACCCCTCCACTTT	TRBV3-1	TRBJ1-6	TRBD1	.
CASSYSSGSAFTEQFF	TGTGCCAGCAGTTACTCCAGCGGGAGTGCATTCACTGAGCAGTTCTTC	TRBV6-2/TRBV6-3	TRBJ2-1	TRBD2	.
CASSLDPGSGDKLFF	TGTGCCAGCAGCTTAGATCCCGGGTCGGGGGACAAACTGTTTTTT	TRBV11-2	TRBJ1-4	.	.
CASSHDSSYEQYF	TGTGCCAGCTCACATGACAGTTCCTACGAGCAGTACTTC	TRBV18	TRBJ2-7	.	few
CASSYSADREQYF	TGTGCCAGCAGTTACTCTGCTGACCGGGAGCAGTACTTC	TRBV6-5	TRBJ2-7	.	few
CASRAQRDITDTQYF	TGTGCCAGCAGGGCGCAGCGGGATATCACAGATACGCAGTATTTT	TRBV4-2	TRBJ2-3	TRBD2	.
CSARVGGEHVYTF	TGCAGTGCTAGAGTAGGGGGCGAGCATGTCTACACCTTC	TRBV20-1	TRBJ1-2	TRBD1	.
CASSTPGLAINEQFF	TGTGCCAGCAGTACTCCGGGACTAGCGATCAATGAGCAGTTCTTC	TRBV6-6	TRBJ2-1	TRBD2	few
CASSSLGGGPSGELFF	TGTGCCAGCAGTTCCCTTGGCGGGGGGCCCTCCGGGGAGCTGTTTTTT	TRBV6-5	TRBJ2-2	TRBD2	.